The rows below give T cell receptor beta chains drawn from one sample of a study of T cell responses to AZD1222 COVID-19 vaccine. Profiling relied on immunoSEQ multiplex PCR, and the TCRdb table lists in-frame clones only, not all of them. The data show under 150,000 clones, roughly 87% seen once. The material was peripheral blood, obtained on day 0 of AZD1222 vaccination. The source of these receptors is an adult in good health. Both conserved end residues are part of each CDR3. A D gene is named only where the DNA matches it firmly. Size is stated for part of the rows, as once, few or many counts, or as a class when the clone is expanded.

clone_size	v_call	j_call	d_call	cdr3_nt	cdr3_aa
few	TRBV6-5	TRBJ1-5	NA	TGTGCCAGCAGGGTTACCAATCAGCCCCAGCATTTT	CASRVTNQPQHF
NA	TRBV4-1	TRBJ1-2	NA	TGCGCCAGCAGCCAAGACTGGGACGGCGACTATGGCTACACCTTC	CASSQDWDGDYGYTF
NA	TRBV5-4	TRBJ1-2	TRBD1	TGTGCCAGCAGCTTGGTGTTGACAGGGGATTATGGCTACACCTTC	CASSLVLTGDYGYTF
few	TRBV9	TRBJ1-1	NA	TGTGCCAGCAGCGGAGAGGGGGACACTGAAGCTTTCTTT	CASSGEGDTEAFF
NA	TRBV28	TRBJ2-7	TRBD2	TGTGCCAGCAGTTTCCGGGGGGGCCGCGCCTACGAGCAGTACTTC	CASSFRGGRAYEQYF
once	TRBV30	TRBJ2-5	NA	TGTGCCTGGAGTGTACGGGGCGGCCAAGAGACCCAGTACTTC	CAWSVRGGQETQYF
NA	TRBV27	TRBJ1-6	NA	TGTGCCAGCAGTAGCCAGGGTGATTCACCCCTCCACTTT	CASSSQGDSPLHF
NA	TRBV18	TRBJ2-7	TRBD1	TGTGCCAGCTCGCCCAGGACAGGGACCTACGAGCAGTACTTC	CASSPRTGTYEQYF
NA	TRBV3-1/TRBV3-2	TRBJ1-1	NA	TGTGCCAGCAGCCCCTACTCGGGGCAATGGAACACTGAAGCTTTCTTT	CASSPYSGQWNTEAFF
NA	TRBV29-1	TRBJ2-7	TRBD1	TGCAGCGCTTGCGGGACAGGGGACCCCTACGAGCAGTACTTC	CSACGTGDPYEQYF
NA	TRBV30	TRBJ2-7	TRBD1	TGTGCATCCGGGACAGGGGAAACTCTTTGGACCTACGAGCAGTACTTC	CASGTGETLWTYEQYF
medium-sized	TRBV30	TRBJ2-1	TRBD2	TGTGCCTGGAGTGTAACGTCTCTAGCGGGCCACAATGAGCAGTTCTTC	CAWSVTSLAGHNEQFF
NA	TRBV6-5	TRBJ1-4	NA	TGTGCCAGCAGTTCCGCGATGGGGGGTGCTAATGAAAAACTGTTTTTT	CASSSAMGGANEKLFF
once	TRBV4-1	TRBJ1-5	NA	TGCGCCAGCAGCCAAGGACATTTT	CASSQGHF
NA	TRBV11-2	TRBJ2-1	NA	TGTGCCAGCAGCCCACCGGAGGGCATGAATGAGCAGTTCTTC	CASSPPEGMNEQFF
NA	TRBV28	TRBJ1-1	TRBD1	TGTGCCAGCAGTTTAAGGACAGGGCTGAACACTGAAGCTTTCTTT	CASSLRTGLNTEAFF
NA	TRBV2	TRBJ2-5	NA	TGTGCCAGCAGTGAAGATGGGGGGCACCAAGAGACCCAGTACTTC	CASSEDGGHQETQYF
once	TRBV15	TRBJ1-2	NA	TGTGCCACCAGCACGCCGAACAGGACTTATGGCTACACCTTC	CATSTPNRTYGYTF
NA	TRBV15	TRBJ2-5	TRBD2	TGTGCCACCACTGGACTAGCACAAGAGACCCAGTACTTC	CATTGLAQETQYF
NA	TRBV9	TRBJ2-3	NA	TGTGCCAGCAGCGAGCCCGAGGGGAGCAGCACAGATACGCAGTATTTT	CASSEPEGSSTDTQYF
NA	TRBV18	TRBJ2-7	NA	TGTGCCAGCTCACCACAATCATCGGACTACGAGCAGTACTTC	CASSPQSSDYEQYF
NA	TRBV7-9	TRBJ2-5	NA	TGTGCCAGCAGCTTAGGGGGCAGGGGAATCCAAGAGACCCAGTACTTC	CASSLGGRGIQETQYF
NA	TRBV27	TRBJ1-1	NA	TGTGCCAGCAGTTCCTTGGACTTGTACACTGAAGCTTTCTTT	CASSSLDLYTEAFF
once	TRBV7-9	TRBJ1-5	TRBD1	TGTGCCAGCAGCCCGTCAGGGGGCCTTCGTAATCAGCCCCAGCATTTT	CASSPSGGLRNQPQHF
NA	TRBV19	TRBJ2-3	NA	TGTGCCAGTAGTGCGCTGACAGGGACTGCTAGCACAGATACGCAGTATTTT	CASSALTGTASTDTQYF
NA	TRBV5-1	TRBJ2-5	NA	TGCGCCAGCAGCGGGGGACGTCCGGAGACCCAGTACTTC	CASSGGRPETQYF
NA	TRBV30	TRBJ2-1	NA	TGTGCCTGGAGTGTTCAAGTCGGGAAGGGCTCCTACAATGAGCAGTTCTTC	CAWSVQVGKGSYNEQFF
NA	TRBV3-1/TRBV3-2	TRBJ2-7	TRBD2	TGTGCCAGCAGCCCCGAGGGCGGGGGGAAATCCTACGAGCAGTACTTC	CASSPEGGGKSYEQYF
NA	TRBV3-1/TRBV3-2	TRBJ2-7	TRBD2	TGTGCCAGCAGCCCGACTAGCGGGAGGGCCAACGAGCAGTACTTC	CASSPTSGRANEQYF
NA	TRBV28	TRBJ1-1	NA	TGTGCCAGCATGGAGTTGAACACTGAAGCTTTCTTT	CASMELNTEAFF
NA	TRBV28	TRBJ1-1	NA	TGTGCCAGCAGACTGCCGAACACTGAAGCTTTCTTT	CASRLPNTEAFF
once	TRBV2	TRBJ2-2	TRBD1	TGTGCCAGCAGTCAACAGGGGGCGGACACCGGGGAGCTGTTTTTT	CASSQQGADTGELFF
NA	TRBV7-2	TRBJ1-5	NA	TGTGCCAGCAGCTTAGGGCCGGTGGGGGGTCAGCCCCAGCATTTT	CASSLGPVGGQPQHF
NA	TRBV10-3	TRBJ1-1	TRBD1	TGTGCCATCACTCCGGGACAGCTGAACACTGAAGCTTTCTTT	CAITPGQLNTEAFF
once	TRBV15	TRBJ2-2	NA	TGTGCCACCAGCAGAGATGAGCTGGCGTTGGACACCGGGGAGCTGTTTTTT	CATSRDELALDTGELFF
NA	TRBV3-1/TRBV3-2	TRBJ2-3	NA	TGTGCCAGCAGCCAAGAAATTGGGGCCGGGTCGGGTACGCAGTATTTT	CASSQEIGAGSGTQYF
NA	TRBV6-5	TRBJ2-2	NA	TGTGCCAGCGTGACACTCCAGGGGACCGGGGAGCTGTTTTTT	CASVTLQGTGELFF
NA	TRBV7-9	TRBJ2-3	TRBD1	TGTGCCAGCAGCCCTAGAGGAGACAGGGTACTAGAGGATACGCAGTATTTT	CASSPRGDRVLEDTQYF
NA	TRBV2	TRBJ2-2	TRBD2	TGTGCCAGCACCCAAAGGCCCAGCGGGGGGACCGGGGAGCTGTTTTTT	CASTQRPSGGTGELFF